The 10 T cell receptor beta chains below come from one sample, sequenced in a study of blood T cell repertoires in COVID-19. Only in-frame clones appear in the TCRdb table, and some are missing; sequencing was by immunoSEQ multiplex PCR. The table has roughly 260,000 clones, roughly 90% seen once; the top ten hold about 4.1%. Sequenced input: peripheral blood. These receptor sequences come from a man between 60 and 75 years old who had recovered from COVID-19.

The gene calls are TRBV6-5 and TRBJ1-5; 7 nucleotides agree with TRBD1. CDR1 and CDR2 from the germline V gene are MNHEY and SVGAGI. This CDR3 has 14 residues. J gave up 1 base and V 6 bases, and 3 bases lay outside the gene matches. CDR3: CASRPGQSNQPQHF. The CDR3 DNA reads TGTGCCAGCAGGCCGGGACAGAGCAATCAGCCCCAGCATTTT.

This clone was observed a few times. V is TRBV15 and J is TRBJ1-2, with a weak D call TRBD1 (5 bases). Trimming took 5 bases from V and 5 from J, leaving 15 bases between them. The germline V gene encodes CDR1 LNHNV and CDR2 YYDKDF (reference sequence). The CDR3 extends over 14 amino acids. The CDR3 protein is CATSPKGSAYGYTF. The CDR3 DNA reads as TGTGCCACCAGCCCCAAGGGGTCCGCATATGGCTACACCTTC.

The rearrangement uses TRBV19 and TRBJ2-3; 8 nucleotides align to TRBD2. Germline V gene sequence: CDR1 LNHDA, CDR2 SQIVND (reference sequence). J gave up 0 bases and V 6 bases, and 5 bases lay outside the gene matches. The CDR3 length is 15 residues. The CDR3 region has the DNA TGTGCCAGTAGACGCGGGGGGCTGAGCACAGATACGCAGTATTTT. This translates into CASRRGGLSTDTQYF.

CDR3 region: CASSIKRQGGTDTQYF. CDR3 nucleotide sequence: TGTGCCAGTAGTATAAAGCGGCAGGGGGGCACAGATACGCAGTATTTT. J is TRBJ2-3 and V is TRBV19; 7 bases agree with TRBD1. The ends lost 2 bases at V and 1 base at J; junction bases unmatched: 6. Germline values: CDR1 LNHDA, CDR2 SQIVND (reference sequence). CDR3 length: 16 residues.

The chain links TRBV30 to TRBJ2-5; the match to TRBD2 covers 12 bases. The CDR3 contains 14 residues. V was clipped by 4 bases and J by 3 bases; unmatched bases: 3. Germline loops: CDR1 GTSNPN, CDR2 SVGIG (reference sequence). CDR3 region: CAWKTSGGKETQYF. The CDR3, as DNA: TGTGCCTGGAAGACTAGCGGGGGAAAAGAGACCCAGTACTTC.

This chain connects TRBV7-9 to TRBJ1-5; D may be TRBD1 (6 bases). Between the trimmed V and J ends, which lost 5 bases and 5 bases, there was a span of 13 bases. The CDR3 extends over 14 amino acids. The V gene's germline CDR1 is SEHNR and CDR2 FQNEAQ (reference sequence). CDR3 DNA sequence: TGTGCCAGCAGCGCCAAGGGGGGGGATCAGCCCCAGCATTTT. Translating it yields CASSAKGGDQPQHF. Based on the CDR3 plus reference TRBV7-9 and TRBJ1-5, the full variable domain is DTGVSQNPRHKITKRGQNVTFRCDPISEHNRLYWYRQTLGQGPEFLTYFQNEAQLEKSRLLSDRFSAERPKGSFSTLEIQRTEQGDSAMYLCASSAKGGDQPQHFGDGTRLSIL.

The gene calls are TRBV12-5 and TRBJ2-7, with D possibly TRBD2 on 6 matching bases. Trimming removed 3 bases from V and 0 bases from J, with 9 bases in between. The CDR3 has 14 residues. The germline CDR1 and CDR2 sequences are LGHNT and FRNRAP. The CDR3 spells CASGFSGGSYEQYF. For the CDR3, the DNA is TGTGCTAGTGGTTTTTCCGGGGGCTCCTACGAGCAGTACTTC.

The chain joins TRBV27 to TRBJ1-6; D perhaps matches TRBD1 (6 bases). The germline gives CDR1 MNHEY, CDR2 SMNVEV (reference sequence). This CDR3 is 15 amino acids long. The V gene lost 6 bases and the J gene lost 8 bases, with 17 bases spanning the gap. CDR3 DNA sequence: TGTGCCAGCAGCCCGAACAGGGCCCAGGATTCACCCCTCCACTTT. Residues: CASSPNRAQDSPLHF.

The CDR3, as DNA: TGTGCCAGCAGCCTTAGACAGTCCACAGATACGCAGTATTTT. Protein: CASSLRQSTDTQYF. The gene calls are TRBV3-1 (or the pseudogene TRBV3-2) and TRBJ2-3, with TRBD1 as a possible D gene (5 bases). The CDR3 is 14 residues long. In germline, CDR1 is LGHDT, CDR2 YNNKEL (reference sequence). Between the trimmed V and J ends, which lost 4 bases and 2 bases, there was a span of 10 bases.

The chain recombines TRBV5-1 with TRBJ1-1, with D tentatively TRBD1 (6 bases). V was shortened by 0 bases and J by 1 base, with 7 bases between the two germline ends. CDR3 length: 14 residues. Looked up from germline, CDR1 is SGHRS and CDR2 is YFSETQ. The chain's CDR3 is CASSLATGNTEAFF. CDR3 nucleotides: TGCGCCAGCAGCTTGGCGACAGGGAACACTGAAGCTTTCTTT.